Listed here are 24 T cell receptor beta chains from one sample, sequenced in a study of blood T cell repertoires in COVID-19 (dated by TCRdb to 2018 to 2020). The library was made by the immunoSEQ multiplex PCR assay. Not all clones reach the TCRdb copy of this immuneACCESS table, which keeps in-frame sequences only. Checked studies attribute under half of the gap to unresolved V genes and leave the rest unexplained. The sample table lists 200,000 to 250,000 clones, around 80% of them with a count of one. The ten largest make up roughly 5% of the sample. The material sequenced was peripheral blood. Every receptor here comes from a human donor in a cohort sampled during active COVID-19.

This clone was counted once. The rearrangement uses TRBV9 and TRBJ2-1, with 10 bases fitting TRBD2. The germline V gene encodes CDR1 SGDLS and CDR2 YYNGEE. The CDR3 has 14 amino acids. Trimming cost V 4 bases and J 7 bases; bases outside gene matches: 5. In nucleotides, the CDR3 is TGTGCCAGCAGCATAGCGGGAGGTACAAATGAGCAGTTCTTC. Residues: CASSIAGGTNEQFF.

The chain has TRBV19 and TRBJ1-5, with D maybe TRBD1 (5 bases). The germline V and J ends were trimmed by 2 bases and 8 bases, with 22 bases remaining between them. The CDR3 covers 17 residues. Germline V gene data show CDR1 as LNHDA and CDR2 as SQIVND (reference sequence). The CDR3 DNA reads TGTGCCAGTAGTATAAGTATTTGGGGCGGGGAATTGAAGCCCCAGCATTTT. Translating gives CASSISIWGGELKPQHF.

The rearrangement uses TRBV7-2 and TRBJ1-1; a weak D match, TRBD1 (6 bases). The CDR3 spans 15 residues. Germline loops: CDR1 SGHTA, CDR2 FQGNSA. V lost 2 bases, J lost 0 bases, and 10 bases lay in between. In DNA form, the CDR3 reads TGTGCCAGCAGCTTACAGGGGTTCATGAACACTGAAGCTTTCTTT. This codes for CASSLQGFMNTEAFF. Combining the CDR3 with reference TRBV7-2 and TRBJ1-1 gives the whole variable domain GAGVSQSPSNKVTEKGKDVELRCDPISGHTALYWYRQSLGQGLEFLIYFQGNSAPDKSGLPSDRFSAERTGGSVSTLTIQRTQQEDSAVYLCASSLQGFMNTEAFFGQGTRLTVV.

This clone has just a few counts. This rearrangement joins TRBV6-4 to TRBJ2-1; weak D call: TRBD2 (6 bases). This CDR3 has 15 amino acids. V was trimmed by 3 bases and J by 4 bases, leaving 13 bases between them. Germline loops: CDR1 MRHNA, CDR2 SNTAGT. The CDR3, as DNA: TGTGCCAGCAGTGAATCAGCGGGTGGGTACAATGAGCAGTTCTTC. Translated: CASSESAGGYNEQFF.

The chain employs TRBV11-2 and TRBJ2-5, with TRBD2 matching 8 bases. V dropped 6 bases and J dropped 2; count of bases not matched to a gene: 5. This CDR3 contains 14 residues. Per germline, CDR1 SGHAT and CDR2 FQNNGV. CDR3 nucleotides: TGTGCCAGCAGTCCGACTAGCGCGCAAGAGACCCAGTACTTC. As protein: CASSPTSAQETQYF.

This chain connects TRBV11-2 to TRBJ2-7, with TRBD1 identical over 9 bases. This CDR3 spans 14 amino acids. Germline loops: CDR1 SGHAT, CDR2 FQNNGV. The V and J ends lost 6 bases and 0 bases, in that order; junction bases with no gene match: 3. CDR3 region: CASSRQGGSYEQYF. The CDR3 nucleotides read TGTGCCAGCAGTAGACAGGGGGGCTCCTACGAGCAGTACTTC.

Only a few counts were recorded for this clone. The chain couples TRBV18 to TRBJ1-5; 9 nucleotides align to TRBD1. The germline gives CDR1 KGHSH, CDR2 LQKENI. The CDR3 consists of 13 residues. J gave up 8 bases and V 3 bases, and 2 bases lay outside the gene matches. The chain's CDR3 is CASSPDRGEPQHF. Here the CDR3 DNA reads TGTGCCAGCTCACCGGACAGGGGCGAGCCCCAGCATTTT.

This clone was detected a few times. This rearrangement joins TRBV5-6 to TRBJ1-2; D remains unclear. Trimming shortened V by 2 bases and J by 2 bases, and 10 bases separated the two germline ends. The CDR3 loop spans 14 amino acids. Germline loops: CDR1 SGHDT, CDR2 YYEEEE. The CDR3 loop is CASSFFGVNYGYTF. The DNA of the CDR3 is TGTGCCAGCAGCTTTTTCGGAGTCAACTATGGCTACACCTTC.

CDR3 coding DNA: TGCGCCAGCAGCCAAGAGCCCACATGGACAGGCCCCTACGAGCAGTACTTC. Translated: CASSQEPTWTGPYEQYF. The chain carries TRBV4-1 and TRBJ2-7, with TRBD1 matching 7 bases. CDR1 MGHRA and CDR2 YSYEKL come from the germline V gene. The junction had 10 bases not matched to a gene; V was cut back by 0 bases and J by 2 bases. This CDR3 is 17 amino acids long.

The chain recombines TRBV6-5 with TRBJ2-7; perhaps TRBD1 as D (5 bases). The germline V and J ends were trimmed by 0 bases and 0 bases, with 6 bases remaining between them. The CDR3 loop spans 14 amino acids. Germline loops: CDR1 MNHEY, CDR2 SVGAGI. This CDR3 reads CASSYSGDSYEQYF. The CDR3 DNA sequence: TGTGCCAGCAGTTACTCAGGGGACTCCTACGAGCAGTACTTC.

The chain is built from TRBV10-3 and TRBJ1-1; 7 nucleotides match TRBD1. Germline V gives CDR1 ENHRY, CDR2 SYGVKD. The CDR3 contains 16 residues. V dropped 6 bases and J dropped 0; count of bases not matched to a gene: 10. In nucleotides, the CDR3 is TGTGCCATCAGCTCGTGGGACAGCCTCATGAACACTGAAGCTTTCTTT. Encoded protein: CAISSWDSLMNTEAFF.

The CDR3 DNA reads as TGTGCCAGTGGCGCAGGCTCGGCTAACTATGGCTACACCTTC. It specifies CASGAGSANYGYTF. This chain uses TRBV7-9 with TRBJ1-2; D gene unclear. The CDR3 loop spans 14 amino acids. In germline, CDR1 is SEHNR, CDR2 FQNEAQ (reference sequence). V was trimmed by 9 bases and J by 0 bases, leaving 14 bases between them.

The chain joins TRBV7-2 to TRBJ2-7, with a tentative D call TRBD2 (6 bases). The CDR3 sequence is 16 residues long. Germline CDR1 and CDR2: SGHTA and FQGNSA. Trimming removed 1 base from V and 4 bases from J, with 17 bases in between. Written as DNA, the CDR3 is TGTGCCAGCAGCTTAGGCGGCGGGATTTCTAGATACGAGCAGTACTTC. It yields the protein CASSLGGGISRYEQYF. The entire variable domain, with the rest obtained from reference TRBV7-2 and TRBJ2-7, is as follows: GAGVSQSPSNKVTEKGKDVELRCDPISGHTALYWYRQSLGQGLEFLIYFQGNSAPDKSGLPSDRFSAERTGGSVSTLTIQRTQQEDSAVYLCASSLGGGISRYEQYFGPGTRLTVT.

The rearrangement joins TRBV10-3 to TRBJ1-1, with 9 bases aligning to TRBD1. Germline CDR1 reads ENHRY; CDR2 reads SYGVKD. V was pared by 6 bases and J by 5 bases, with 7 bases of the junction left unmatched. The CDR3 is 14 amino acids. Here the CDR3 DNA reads TGTGCCATCAGAACAGGGGGCGCATCGACTGAAGCTTTCTTT. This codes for CAIRTGGASTEAFF.

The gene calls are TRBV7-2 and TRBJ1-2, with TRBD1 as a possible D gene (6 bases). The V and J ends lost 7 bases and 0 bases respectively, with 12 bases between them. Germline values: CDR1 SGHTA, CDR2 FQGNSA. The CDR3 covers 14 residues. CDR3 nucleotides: TGTGCCAGCACCTTGGACAGATCTAACTATGGCTACACCTTC. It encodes CASTLDRSNYGYTF.

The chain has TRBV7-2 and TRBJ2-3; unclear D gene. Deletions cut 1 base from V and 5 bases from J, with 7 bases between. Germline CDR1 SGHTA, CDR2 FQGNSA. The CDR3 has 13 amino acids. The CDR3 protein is CASSLGFRDTQYF. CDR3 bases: TGTGCCAGCAGCTTAGGTTTCAGAGATACGCAGTATTTT.

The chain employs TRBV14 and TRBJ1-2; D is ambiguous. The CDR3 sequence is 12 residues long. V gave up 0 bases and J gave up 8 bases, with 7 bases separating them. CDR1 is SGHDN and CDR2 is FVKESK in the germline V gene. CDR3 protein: CASSQEQLGYTF. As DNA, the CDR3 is TGTGCCAGCAGCCAAGAACAGCTCGGCTACACCTTC.

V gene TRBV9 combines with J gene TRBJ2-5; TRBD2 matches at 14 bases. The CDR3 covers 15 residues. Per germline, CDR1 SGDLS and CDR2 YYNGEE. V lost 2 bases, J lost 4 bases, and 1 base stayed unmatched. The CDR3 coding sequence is TGTGCCAGCAGCGTGGGACTAGCGGGAGTAGAGACCCAGTACTTC. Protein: CASSVGLAGVETQYF.

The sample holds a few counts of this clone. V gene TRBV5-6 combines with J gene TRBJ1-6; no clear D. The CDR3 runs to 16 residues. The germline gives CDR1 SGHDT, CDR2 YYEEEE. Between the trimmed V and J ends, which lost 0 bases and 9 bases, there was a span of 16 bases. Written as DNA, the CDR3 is TGTGCCAGCAGCTTGGAAGGGTTACGAGGGAGTTCACCCCTCCACTTT. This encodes CASSLEGLRGSSPLHF. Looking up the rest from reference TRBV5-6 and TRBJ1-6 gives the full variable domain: DAGVTQSPTHLIKTRGQQVTLRCSPKSGHDTVSWYQQALGQGPQFIFQYYEEEERQRGNFPDRFSGHQFPNYSSELNVNALLLGDSALYLCASSLEGLRGSSPLHFGNGTRLTVT.

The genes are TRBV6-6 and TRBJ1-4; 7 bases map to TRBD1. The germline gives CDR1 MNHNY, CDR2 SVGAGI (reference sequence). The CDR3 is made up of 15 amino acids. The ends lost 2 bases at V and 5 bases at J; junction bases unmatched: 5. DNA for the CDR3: TGTGCCAGCAGTTACGGGGGACAGCCAAATGAAAAACTGTTTTTT. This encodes CASSYGGQPNEKLFF.

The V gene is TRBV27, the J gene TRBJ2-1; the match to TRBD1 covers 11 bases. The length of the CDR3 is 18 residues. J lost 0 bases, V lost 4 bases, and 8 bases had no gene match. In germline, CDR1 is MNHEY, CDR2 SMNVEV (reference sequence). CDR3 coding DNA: TGTGCCAGCAGTTCCGGGACAGGGGGGATTAGCTCCTACAATGAGCAGTTCTTC. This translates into CASSSGTGGISSYNEQFF.

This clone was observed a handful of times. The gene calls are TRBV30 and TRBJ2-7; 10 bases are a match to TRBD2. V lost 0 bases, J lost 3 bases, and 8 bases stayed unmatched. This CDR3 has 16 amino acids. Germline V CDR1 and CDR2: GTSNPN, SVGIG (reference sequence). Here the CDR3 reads CAWSVPRLAGVYEQYF. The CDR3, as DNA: TGTGCCTGGAGTGTACCTCGGCTAGCGGGAGTCTACGAGCAGTACTTC.

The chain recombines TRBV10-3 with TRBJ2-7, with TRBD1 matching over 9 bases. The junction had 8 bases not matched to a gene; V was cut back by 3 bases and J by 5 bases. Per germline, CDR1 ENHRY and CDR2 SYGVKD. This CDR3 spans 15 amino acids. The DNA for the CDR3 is TGTGCCATCAGTGAAACGGGACAGGGTAGGAACGAGCAGTACTTC. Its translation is CAISETGQGRNEQYF.

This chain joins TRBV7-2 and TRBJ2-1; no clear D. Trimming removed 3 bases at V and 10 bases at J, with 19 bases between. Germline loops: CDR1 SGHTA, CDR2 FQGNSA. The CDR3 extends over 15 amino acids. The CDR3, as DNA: TGTGCCAGCAGCTTTGAGGTCAGCTCGTTTAGGGAGCAGTTCTTC. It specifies CASSFEVSSFREQFF.